Following are 26 T cell receptor beta chains from one sample sequenced in a study of technical replicates of blood from a few donors. Assay used: immunoSEQ multiplex PCR; TCRdb lists only in-frame clones, some missing. The table has around 79,000 clones, around 94% seen once. Sample: T cells isolated from PBMCs. The receptors here all came from a human donor in good health.

The rearrangement uses TRBV7-3 and TRBJ1-2, with D perhaps matching TRBD1 (6 bases). The germline V and J ends were trimmed by 1 base and 7 bases, with 13 bases remaining between them. CDR3 length: 14 amino acids. CDR1 and CDR2 from the germline V gene are SGHTA and FQGTGA. CDR3 bases: TGTGCCAGCAGCTTAATCCCGCAGGGGAGTGGCTACACCTTC. Translating gives CASSLIPQGSGYTF.

The chain uses TRBV10-3 and TRBJ2-1; possibly TRBD2 for D (7 bases). V lost 0 bases and J lost 5, with 17 bases in between. This CDR3 has 17 residues. Germline CDR1 is ENHRY and CDR2 is SYGVKD. The CDR3 reads CAISESRGGSLNNEQFF. CDR3 DNA sequence: TGTGCCATCAGTGAGTCCAGGGGCGGGAGTCTCAACAATGAGCAGTTCTTC.

The rearrangement uses TRBV29-1 and TRBJ2-1; maybe TRBD1 (6 bases). Germline lookup yields CDR1 SQVTM and CDR2 ANQGSEA. The V end lost 7 bases, the J end lost 4 bases, and 14 bases lay between the germline ends. This CDR3 is built from 13 residues. The CDR3 loop reads CSARRGQYNEQFF. CDR3 nucleotide sequence: TGCAGCGCCCGCAGGGGCCAGTACAATGAGCAGTTCTTC.

The CDR3 DNA follows: TGTGCCAGCAGCACGCGACTAGCCCTCCTAGAGACCCAGTACTTC. Protein sequence: CASSTRLALLETQYF. The chain employs TRBV7-8 and TRBJ2-5; TRBD2 matches 7 bases. Germline V gene sequence: CDR1 SGHVS, CDR2 FQNEAQ. The CDR3 runs 15 residues. V dropped 5 bases and J dropped 4; count of bases not matched to a gene: 10.

The V gene is TRBV19, the J gene TRBJ1-2, with D maybe TRBD1 (5 bases). The germline gives CDR1 LNHDA, CDR2 SQIVND (reference sequence). CDR3 size: 16 residues. The V end was cut by 3 bases, the J end by 5 bases, with 19 bases between. CDR3 in amino acids: CASSIGSRGWRYGYTF. DNA of the CDR3: TGTGCCAGTAGTATCGGTAGTCGGGGGTGGAGGTATGGCTACACCTTC.

The chain has TRBV19 and TRBJ1-1; no reliable D call. Deletions cut 9 bases from V and 5 bases from J, with 7 bases between. CDR1 LNHDA and CDR2 SQIVND come from the germline V gene (reference sequence). The CDR3 is made up of 10 amino acids. The CDR3 sequence is CASKRTEAFF. CDR3 DNA: TGTGCCAGCAAGAGGACTGAAGCTTTCTTT. Full variable domain (outside the CDR3, taken from reference TRBV19 and TRBJ1-1): DGGITQSPKYLFRKEGQNVTLSCEQNLNHDAMYWYRQDPGQGLRLIYYSQIVNDFQKGDIAEGYSVSREKKESFPLTVTSAQKNPTAFYLCASKRTEAFFGQGTRLTVV.

This chain joins TRBV30 and TRBJ2-7; D ambiguous. V gave up 5 bases and J gave up 1 base, with 12 bases separating them. This CDR3 region has 13 residues. Germline CDR1 and CDR2: GTSNPN and SVGIG (reference sequence). In nucleotides, the CDR3 is TGTGCCTGGCTTAGTCCGGGTTCCTACGAGCAGTACTTC. Protein: CAWLSPGSYEQYF. The entire variable domain, with the rest obtained from reference TRBV30 and TRBJ2-7, is as follows: SQTIHQWPATLVQPVGSPLSLECTVEGTSNPNLYWYRQAAGRGLQLLFYSVGIGQISSEVPQNLSASRPQDRQFILSSKKLLLSDSGFYLCAWLSPGSYEQYFGPGTRLTVT.

The chain joins TRBV29-1 to TRBJ1-3; D gene unclear. The CDR3 spans 13 residues. Germline V gene lookup returns CDR1 SQVTM and CDR2 ANQGSEA. V was trimmed by 7 bases and J by 1 base, leaving 11 bases between them. CDR3 DNA sequence: TGCAGCGCACGCAGAGGTTCTGGAAACACCATATATTTT. The encoded protein is CSARRGSGNTIYF.

The chain combines TRBV7-9 with TRBJ2-1, with TRBD2 identical over 7 bases. CDR1 is SEHNR, CDR2 FQNEAQ, per germline (reference sequence). Germline trimming cut 6 bases from V and 5 bases from J; bases unmatched to any gene: 16. This CDR3 spans 17 amino acids. The CDR3 nucleotides are TGTGCCAGCAGACTAATTGGGAAAGCGGGACCGGACAATGAGCAGTTCTTC. It specifies CASRLIGKAGPDNEQFF. Variable domain in full (rest from reference TRBV7-9 and TRBJ2-1): DTGVSQNPRHKITKRGQNVTFRCDPISEHNRLYWYRQTLGQGPEFLTYFQNEAQLEKSRLLSDRFSAERPKGSFSTLEIQRTEQGDSAMYLCASRLIGKAGPDNEQFFGPGTRLTVL.

The V and J genes are TRBV13 and TRBJ1-4; a possible D gene is TRBD1 (6 bases). This CDR3 has 16 amino acids. Per germline, CDR1 PRHDT and CDR2 FYEKMQ (reference sequence). V shed 5 bases and J shed 8 bases, with 21 bases lying between them. The CDR3 here is CASSLFTGSNQEKLFF. Written as DNA, the CDR3 is TGTGCCAGCAGCCTTTTTACAGGGAGCAACCAGGAAAAACTGTTTTTT.

For the CDR3, the DNA is TGTGCCAGTGGGCCGGGGATCTCTGGGGCCAACGTCCTGACTTTC. Protein product: CASGPGISGANVLTF. The gene calls are TRBV6-1 and TRBJ2-6; TRBD2 is a possible D gene (5 bases). The V gene lost 9 bases and the J gene lost 0 bases, with 12 bases spanning the gap. CDR1 is MNHNS, CDR2 SASEGT, per germline. The CDR3 is 15 amino acids.

V usage is TRBV19 and J usage is TRBJ1-4; TRBD1 matches 8 bases. Germline V gene data show CDR1 as LNHDA and CDR2 as SQIVND (reference sequence). The CDR3 is 15 residues long. Trimming cost V 3 bases and J 7 bases; bases outside gene matches: 7. CDR3 DNA: TGTGCCAGTAGTATTTCTTCCGGGACAGGTGAAAAACTGTTTTTT. It specifies CASSISSGTGEKLFF.

J is TRBJ1-1 and V is TRBV6-5, with TRBD1 as a possible D gene (5 bases). The V end lost 2 bases, the J end lost 7 bases, and 11 bases lay between the germline ends. Germline CDR1 reads MNHEY; CDR2 reads SVGAGI. The CDR3 is 13 residues long. CDR3 sequence (DNA): TGTGCCAGCAGTTACCTCAGACAGTATGAAGCTTTCTTT. Translation gives CASSYLRQYEAFF.

The chain has TRBV28 and TRBJ1-1; D perhaps matches TRBD1 (5 bases). CDR3 length equals 15 residues. The germline gives CDR1 MDHEN, CDR2 SYDVKM. Trimming took 3 bases from V and 1 from J, leaving 12 bases between them. CDR3 coding DNA: TGTGCCAGCAGTTTTCGGGGGACCGCGAACACTGAAGCTTTCTTT. Translation gives CASSFRGTANTEAFF.

The V gene is TRBV5-5, the J gene TRBJ1-5; 7 positions match TRBD1. CDR1 is SGHKS, CDR2 YYEKEE, per germline (reference sequence). The CDR3 runs to 15 residues. With 4 bases clipped from V and 2 bases from J, the junction kept 6 bases outside the gene matches. The CDR3 nucleotides are TGTGCCAGCAGCCCACTCCAGGGGGGCAATCAGCCCCAGCATTTT. Its protein is CASSPLQGGNQPQHF.

The gene calls are TRBV25-1 and TRBJ1-4, with TRBD1 matching 7 bases. The germline gives CDR1 MGHDK, CDR2 SYGVNS. Germline trimming cut 4 bases from V and 5 bases from J; bases unmatched to any gene: 7. The CDR3 sequence is 15 residues long. CDR3 sequence reads: CASSAVGQFNEKLFF. The CDR3 nucleotides are TGTGCCAGCAGTGCGGTGGGACAGTTCAATGAAAAACTGTTTTTT.

This clone appeared a few times. The chain carries TRBV29-1 and TRBJ1-1; tentatively, D is TRBD1 (5 bases). The CDR3 extends over 11 amino acids. The germline CDR1 and CDR2 sequences are SQVTM and ANQGSEA. Trimming removed 6 bases at V and 8 bases at J, with 13 bases between. As DNA, the CDR3 is TGCAGCGTCCCGGGACGGGGGGAAGCTTTCTTT. The encoded protein is CSVPGRGEAFF.

The chain uses TRBV27 and TRBJ1-1; D is undetermined. This CDR3 has 15 residues. V lost 8 bases and J 3 bases, leaving 19 bases between the germline ends. Germline CDR1 MNHEY, CDR2 SMNVEV (reference sequence). The CDR3, as DNA: TGTGCCAGCTCGACCCTCGACGGAGGATACACTGAAGCTTTCTTT. This sequence encodes CASSTLDGGYTEAFF.

The rearrangement links TRBV9 to TRBJ2-3; 10 nucleotides match TRBD1. This CDR3 is 15 amino acids long. Germline loops: CDR1 SGDLS, CDR2 YYNGEE. Losses at the gene ends were 0 bases for V and 4 bases for J; bases not matched to a gene: 2. This chain's CDR3 is CASSVVDRGADTQYF. In nucleotides, the CDR3 is TGTGCCAGCAGCGTAGTGGACAGGGGGGCAGATACGCAGTATTTT.

This chain uses TRBV28 with TRBJ2-3, with D hard to call. The CDR3 extends over 13 amino acids. V dropped 6 bases and J dropped 6 bases, with 13 bases sitting between them. Germline CDR1 reads MDHEN; CDR2 reads SYDVKM. The CDR3 DNA sequence: TGTGCCAGCAGCCCGACACAGCCGGATACGCAGTATTTT. Its translation: CASSPTQPDTQYF.

The chain combines TRBV13 with TRBJ1-5; D is ambiguous. Germline V lookup: CDR1 PRHDT, CDR2 FYEKMQ (reference sequence). The CDR3 loop spans 15 amino acids. V lost 4 bases, J lost 0 bases, and 10 bases lay in between. In DNA form, the CDR3 reads TGTGCCAGCAGCTCACGGGTGCATAGCAATCAGCCCCAGCATTTT. This encodes CASSSRVHSNQPQHF. Looking up the rest from reference TRBV13 and TRBJ1-5 gives the full variable domain: AAGVIQSPRHLIKEKRETATLKCYPIPRHDTVYWYQQGPGQDPQFLISFYEKMQSDKGSIPDRFSAQQFSDYHSELNMSSLELGDSALYFCASSSRVHSNQPQHFGDGTRLSIL.

The chain joins TRBV6-5 to TRBJ2-5; the D is unclear. The V end lost 6 bases, the J end lost 5 bases, and 7 bases lay between the germline ends. The V gene's germline CDR1 is MNHEY and CDR2 SVGAGI. This CDR3 contains 11 residues. The CDR3 DNA follows: TGTGCCAGCAGCCTTCGGGAGACCCAGTACTTC. As protein: CASSLRETQYF.

V and J are TRBV6-5 and TRBJ2-2; tentatively, D is TRBD1 (6 bases). V was trimmed by 8 bases and J by 6 bases, leaving 13 bases between them. The CDR3 totals 13 residues. CDR1 is MNHEY and CDR2 is SVGAGI in the germline V gene. The CDR3 bases are TGTGCCAGCTTAGGGGGTTGGCCCGGGGAGCTGTTTTTT. This encodes CASLGGWPGELFF.

The chain employs TRBV7-9 and TRBJ1-2; possibly TRBD1 for D (6 bases). Trimming took off 4 bases at V and 4 bases at J, with 13 bases between the two ends. Germline V gives CDR1 SEHNR, CDR2 FQNEAQ (reference sequence). This CDR3 contains 14 residues. In DNA form, the CDR3 reads TGTGCCAGCAGCTCACAGGGAAGTAGCTATGGCTACACCTTC. Its protein is CASSSQGSSYGYTF. The complete variable domain, with remaining parts taken from reference TRBV7-9 and TRBJ1-2, reads DTGVSQNPRHKITKRGQNVTFRCDPISEHNRLYWYRQTLGQGPEFLTYFQNEAQLEKSRLLSDRFSAERPKGSFSTLEIQRTEQGDSAMYLCASSSQGSSYGYTFGSGTRLTVV.

This chain uses TRBV29-1 with TRBJ1-2; D perhaps matches TRBD1 (6 bases). V gave up 2 bases and J gave up 8 bases, with 12 bases separating them. Germline lookup yields CDR1 SQVTM and CDR2 ANQGSEA. The CDR3 is 12 amino acids. The CDR3 is CSVELPGDGYTF. CDR3 sequence (DNA): TGCAGCGTTGAATTGCCAGGGGACGGCTACACCTTC.

In DNA form, the CDR3 reads TGCAGCCAGAACGGAGCACTACCGAGGTCCGGGGAGCTGTTTTTT. Translating it yields CSQNGALPRSGELFF. The chain links TRBV29-1 to TRBJ2-2, with no clear D. CDR3 length: 15 residues. Trimming took off 8 bases at V and 6 bases at J, with 22 bases between the two ends. Germline CDR1 is SQVTM and CDR2 is ANQGSEA.